This T cell receptor beta chain appears in the sequencing data of a study of PD-1 blockade in classical Hodgkin lymphoma. After autologous stem cell transplantation all patients relapsed, and prior brentuximab vedotin exposure differed between cohorts. Sequencing used immunoSEQ multiplex PCR; TCRdb keeps in-frame clones, though not all of them. The table shows roughly 100,000 clones, with roughly 90% occurring only once. For this clone: Antigen: not known.

Broader study findings: The origin of the repertoire differences remains undefined, with disease activity or prior therapy as possible causes. Baseline TCR diversity was reportedly lower in newly diagnosed patients than in healthy donors. It was reported as lower still in relapsed/refractory patients. Newly diagnosed patients had diversity similar to the baseline diversity of complete responders.

The CDR3 runs 13 residues. V lost 0 bases and J 5 bases, leaving 9 bases between the germline ends. The sequence was obtained from a human donor with classical Hodgkin lymphoma. Sequenced material: peripheral blood mononuclear cells (PBMCs), taken before the second cycle of nivolumab. This chain links TRBV5-3 with TRBJ2-7, with a tentative D call TRBD2 (6 bases). TRBV5-3 is annotated as an ORF whose role is uncertain. The CDR3 reads CARSLDGEDEQYF. In DNA form, the CDR3 reads TGTGCCAGAAGCTTGGACGGGGAGGACGAGCAGTACTTC.